One sample yielded the 3 T cell receptor beta chains listed below, sequenced in a study of T cells in localized non-small cell lung cancer. Profiling relied on immunoSEQ multiplex PCR, and the TCRdb table lists in-frame clones only, not all of them. Of roughly 35,000 clones listed, around 93% are singletons. The specimen was peripheral blood mononuclear cells, collected before any cancer treatment. These receptors originate from a female donor older than 55 with stage II lung adenocarcinoma.

The chain is built from TRBV18 and TRBJ2-7, with D possibly matching TRBD1 (8 bases). From germline, CDR1 is KGHSH and CDR2 LQKENI. This CDR3 has 15 amino acids. Trimming cost V 4 bases and J 5 bases, with 18 bases left between them. The CDR3 loop is CASSLFFTGGDEQYF. DNA for the CDR3: TGTGCCAGCTCACTCTTCTTTACAGGGGGGGACGAGCAGTACTTC.

V and J are TRBV30 and TRBJ1-1; maybe TRBD1 (6 bases). The V end was cut by 4 bases, the J end by 5 bases, with 11 bases between. Germline CDR1 GTSNPN, CDR2 SVGIG (reference sequence). This CDR3 region has 12 residues. The CDR3 DNA reads TGTGCCTGGAAGGGGGGCGAGACTGAAGCTTTCTTT. Translated, it gives CAWKGGETEAFF.

The genes are TRBV6-5 and TRBJ2-1; D is possibly TRBD1 (6 bases). CDR1 MNHEY and CDR2 SVGAGI come from the germline V gene. There are 14 residues in the CDR3. Trimming removed 3 bases from V and 5 bases from J, with 11 bases in between. Here the CDR3 DNA reads TGTGCCAGCAGTTATAACAGGGTAGACAATGAGCAGTTCTTC. Protein sequence: CASSYNRVDNEQFF.